The clone carrying this TCR beta chain was detected only once. Under the authors' procedure: Reference gene primers were amplified, and this amplification served to estimate nucleated cell counts. Profiled with immunoSEQ multiplex PCR; TCRdb holds only in-frame clones, not every one. The V and J calls and the clone size are those of that table, but D and trimming were determined from the DNA. The sample shows 150,000 to 200,000 clones, nearly 80% of them seen only once. The record originates from a study of blood T cell repertoires in COVID-19. Study-level information: Samples of COVID-19 (acute and convalescent) were obtained from the United States, Italy and Spain. Nucleic acid was either cDNA or gDNA, and it came from T cells, B-cell-depleted T cells, or PBMCs.

The CDR3 is 18 residues long. Sequencing input: peripheral blood. The chain couples TRBV12-2 to TRBJ1-6. TRBV12-2 is shown as a pseudogene. This TCR was sampled from a woman in her sixties or seventies with acute or convalescent COVID-19. DNA for the CDR3: TGTGCAAGTCGCTTAGAACGGCCGGCGGGGCCCTATAATTCACCCCTCCACTTT. It encodes CASRLERPAGPYNSPLHF.